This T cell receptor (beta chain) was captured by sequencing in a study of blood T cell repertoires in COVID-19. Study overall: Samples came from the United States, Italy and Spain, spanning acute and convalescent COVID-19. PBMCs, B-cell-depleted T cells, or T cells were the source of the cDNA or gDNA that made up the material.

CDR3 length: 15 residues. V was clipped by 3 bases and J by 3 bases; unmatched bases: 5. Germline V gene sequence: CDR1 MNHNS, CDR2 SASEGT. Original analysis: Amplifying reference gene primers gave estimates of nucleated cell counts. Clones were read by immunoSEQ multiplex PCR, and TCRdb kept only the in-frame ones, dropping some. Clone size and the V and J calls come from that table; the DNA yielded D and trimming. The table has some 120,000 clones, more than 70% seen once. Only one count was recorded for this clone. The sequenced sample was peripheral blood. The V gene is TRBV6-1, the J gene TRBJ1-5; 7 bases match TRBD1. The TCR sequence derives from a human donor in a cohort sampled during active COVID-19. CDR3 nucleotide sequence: TGTGCCAGCAGTGACCGACAGGGAATCAATCAGCCCCAGCATTTT. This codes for CASSDRQGINQPQHF.